These 21 T cell receptor beta chains were all obtained from the same sample, sequenced in a study of blood T cell repertoires in COVID-19. Assay: immunoSEQ multiplex PCR; the TCRdb copy retains only in-frame clones and omits some. Of some 100,000 clones in the sample, 88% were seen once. The sequencing input was peripheral blood. These receptors were obtained from a woman older than 75 with active COVID-19.

The V gene is TRBV5-5, the J gene TRBJ2-1; no clear D. V was cut by 0 bases and J by 4 bases, with 11 bases left in between. Germline V gene sequence: CDR1 SGHKS, CDR2 YYEKEE (reference sequence). The CDR3 spans 15 residues. The CDR3 bases are TGTGCCAGCAGCTTGGTCTTTTCCTTATACAATGAGCAGTTCTTC. Encoded protein: CASSLVFSLYNEQFF.

V and J are TRBV5-1 and TRBJ2-7; TRBD2 matches at 7 bases. V shed 4 bases and J 2 bases; nucleotides not matched to a gene: 6. Germline V lookup: CDR1 SGHRS, CDR2 YFSETQ. CDR3 length: 14 amino acids. CDR3 amino acids: CASSVAGRAYEQYF. The CDR3 DNA follows: TGCGCCAGCAGCGTAGCTGGGAGGGCCTACGAGCAGTACTTC.

V and J are TRBV27 and TRBJ2-2; D perhaps matches TRBD1 (5 bases). This CDR3 spans 14 amino acids. Trimming pared 4 bases from V and 3 bases from J, leaving 9 bases between. The germline V gene encodes CDR1 MNHEY and CDR2 SMNVEV (reference sequence). In DNA, the CDR3 is TGTGCCAGCAGTTCAGACAGTTACACCGGGGAGCTGTTTTTT. This encodes CASSSDSYTGELFF.

The V gene is TRBV7-2, the J gene TRBJ2-3; TRBD2 agrees at 10 bases. CDR3 length: 15 residues. Germline CDR1 and CDR2: SGHTA and FQGNSA. V shed 3 bases, J shed 4 bases, and the junction held 4 bases outside the gene matches. CDR3 sequence reads: CASSFLAGVPDTQYF. The CDR3 nucleotides are TGTGCCAGCAGCTTTCTAGCGGGAGTCCCAGATACGCAGTATTTT.

Only a few counts were recorded for this clone. DNA for the CDR3: TGTGCCAGCAGCCCTTTCATAGCTGGAAACACCATATATTTT. It is translated as CASSPFIAGNTIYF. This chain connects TRBV9 to TRBJ1-3, with no clear D. Deletions cut 4 bases from V and 2 bases from J, with 10 bases between. The V gene's germline CDR1 is SGDLS and CDR2 YYNGEE. CDR3 length equals 14 residues.

The V and J genes are TRBV7-3 and TRBJ1-1, with 9 bases fitting TRBD1. J lost 12 bases, V lost 3 bases, and 8 bases had no gene match. Germline CDR1 is SGHTA and CDR2 is FQGTGA. The CDR3 is made up of 13 amino acids. The CDR3, as DNA: TGTGCCAGCAGCTTGACGGGACAGGGTAAGACTTTCTTT. This sequence encodes CASSLTGQGKTFF.

The gene calls are TRBV4-2 and TRBJ2-5; 11 bases are a match to TRBD2. This CDR3 is 14 amino acids long. CDR1 is LGHNA and CDR2 is YNFKEQ in the germline V gene. The V and J ends lost 11 bases and 1 base, in that order; junction bases with no gene match: 6. Here the CDR3 reads CASSLAGGQETQYF. CDR3 bases: TGTGCCTCTAGCCTAGCGGGAGGCCAAGAGACCCAGTACTTC.

In its sample, this clone was seen once. V is TRBV10-3 and J is TRBJ1-1; tentative D call: TRBD1 (6 bases). The CDR3 is 12 amino acids. V was clipped by 8 bases and J by 6 bases, with 13 bases between them. Per germline, CDR1 ENHRY and CDR2 SYGVKD. CDR3 DNA sequence: TGTGCCATCGCTACCAGGGGCGCTGAAGCTTTCTTT. This encodes CAIATRGAEAFF.

The count of this clone is one. The chain carries TRBV6-5 and TRBJ1-1; TRBD1 aligns across 7 bases. The CDR3 spans 14 residues. The V gene end was trimmed by 5 bases and the J gene end by 5 bases; junction bases not matched to a gene: 8. Per the germline V gene, CDR1 is MNHEY and CDR2 is SVGAGI. The CDR3 DNA is TGTGCCAGCAGTCGAGGGGGCAGGGAAACTGAAGCTTTCTTT. Translating it yields CASSRGGRETEAFF.

The chain recombines TRBV9 with TRBJ2-3; D is unclear. The ends were cut back, 4 bases at V and 2 bases at J, with 5 bases in the middle. Germline CDR1 is SGDLS and CDR2 is YYNGEE. The CDR3 loop spans 12 amino acids. In nucleotides, the CDR3 is TGTGCCAGCAGCCCCCACACAGATACGCAGTATTTT. Its translation: CASSPHTDTQYF.

The rearrangement links TRBV5-1 to TRBJ2-7; the match to TRBD1 covers 8 bases. This CDR3 is 14 amino acids long. The germline CDR1 and CDR2 sequences are SGHRS and YFSETQ. J was trimmed by 0 bases and V by 3 bases; bases with no gene match: 2. CDR3 coding DNA: TGCGCCAGCAGCTCTCAGGGGGCCTCCTACGAGCAGTACTTC. This gives the protein CASSSQGASYEQYF.

The chain links TRBV7-2 to TRBJ1-1; the D gene is possibly TRBD1 (5 bases). Trimming took off 3 bases at V and 0 bases at J, with 14 bases between the two ends. CDR3 length: 16 residues. CDR1 is SGHTA and CDR2 is FQGNSA in the germline V gene. This CDR3 reads CASSFAPRVMNTEAFF. CDR3 DNA: TGTGCCAGCAGCTTTGCCCCCAGGGTAATGAACACTGAAGCTTTCTTT.

The chain is built from TRBV7-3 and TRBJ2-3; possible D gene TRBD2, 5 bases. CDR1 and CDR2 (germline): SGHTA, FQGTGA. V lost 5 bases to trimming and J lost 1 base, with 16 bases between them. The CDR3 runs to 16 residues. CDR3 loop: CASSRRRGRGTDTQYF. The CDR3 region has the DNA TGTGCCAGCAGCCGAAGGAGAGGGAGAGGCACAGATACGCAGTATTTT. Full variable domain (missing parts from reference TRBV7-3 and TRBJ2-3): GAGVSQTPSNKVTEKGKYVELRCDPISGHTALYWYRQSLGQGPEFLIYFQGTGAADDSGLPNDRFFAVRPEGSVSTLKIQRTERGDSAVYLCASSRRRGRGTDTQYFGPGTRLTVL.

The chain uses TRBV9 and TRBJ2-5; D not certain. Trimming pared 0 bases from V and 1 base from J, leaving 10 bases between. The germline gives CDR1 SGDLS, CDR2 YYNGEE. The CDR3 contains 15 residues. CDR3 DNA: TGTGCCAGCAGCGTAGTAGTCGGTTTCCAAGAGACCCAGTACTTC. Residues: CASSVVVGFQETQYF.

The rearrangement joins TRBV7-2 to TRBJ2-3; 9 bases match TRBD1. Trimming took 5 bases from V and 2 from J; bases not matched to a gene: 5. Germline-derived CDR1 and CDR2 are SGHTA and FQGNSA. The CDR3 runs 15 residues. The CDR3 region is CASSNGQGFTDTQYF. CDR3 nucleotide sequence: TGTGCCAGCAGCAACGGACAGGGGTTCACAGATACGCAGTATTTT.

The V and J genes are TRBV6-5 and TRBJ2-7, with a tentative D call TRBD2 (7 bases). V lost 6 bases to trimming and J lost 5 bases, with 20 bases between them. Germline CDR1 reads MNHEY; CDR2 reads SVGAGI. The CDR3 runs 15 residues. The CDR3 spells CASSSPGGEWNEQYF. The CDR3 bases are TGTGCCAGCAGCTCTCCGGGGGGCGAGTGGAACGAGCAGTACTTC.

This clone was seen only once. The chain recombines TRBV28 with TRBJ1-5; the D is unclear. V was clipped by 7 bases and J by 7 bases, with 14 bases between them. Germline lookup yields CDR1 MDHEN and CDR2 SYDVKM. The CDR3 has 13 amino acids. CDR3 loop: CASTLGRFQPQHF. CDR3 DNA: TGTGCCAGCACTCTGGGCAGGTTCCAGCCCCAGCATTTT.

The J gene is TRBJ1-5, the V gene TRBV30, with 7 bases aligning to TRBD1. CDR1 and CDR2 (germline): GTSNPN, SVGIG (reference sequence). The V and J ends lost 1 base and 0 bases, in that order; junction bases with no gene match: 3. The CDR3 consists of 15 residues. The CDR3 region has the DNA TGTGCCTGGAGTGCGACAGGGCGTAGCAATCAGCCCCAGCATTTT. It yields the protein CAWSATGRSNQPQHF.

V usage is TRBV7-9 and J usage is TRBJ2-3; possible D gene TRBD2, 6 bases. With 7 bases removed from V and 4 bases from J, the gap between germline ends came to 18 bases. This CDR3 is built from 15 residues. Germline V lookup: CDR1 SEHNR, CDR2 FQNEAQ (reference sequence). CDR3 residues: CASTTMVAVPDTQYF. The CDR3, as DNA: TGTGCCAGCACCACGATGGTAGCGGTCCCAGATACGCAGTATTTT.

The chain couples TRBV19 to TRBJ2-4, with D hard to call. V lost 5 bases, J lost 0 bases, and 8 bases lay in between. Germline V gene data show CDR1 as LNHDA and CDR2 as SQIVND (reference sequence). The CDR3 covers 14 residues. The CDR3 coding sequence is TGTGCCAGTAGTCCCCCGGGAGCCAAAAACATTCAGTACTTC. The encoded protein is CASSPPGAKNIQYF.

This clone was found a few times. The chain joins TRBV11-3 to TRBJ2-7; 7 nucleotides agree with TRBD2. The junction had 7 bases not matched to a gene; V was cut back by 2 bases and J by 3 bases. The CDR3 loop spans 15 amino acids. The germline V gene encodes CDR1 SGHNT and CDR2 YENEEA. The CDR3 bases are TGTGCCAGCAGCTTAAGCGCGGCTAGCGGCTACGAGCAGTACTTC. Protein: CASSLSAASGYEQYF.